The 23 T cell receptor beta chains listed next were all sequenced from one sample in a study of T-cell reconstitution after alpha-beta-depleted transplantation in children. Using unique molecular identifiers, the investigators prepared the TCRbeta library. TCRdb passed the PCR reads through MiXCR, listing each CDR3 protein once. The sample records a few hundred thousand distinct CDR3 sequences, 25% to 30% being singletons. The sequencing here drew on PBMCs, taken before TCRalphabeta/CD19-depleted stem cell transplant. The receptor source for this set is a boy in the first two years of life with Wiskott-Aldrich syndrome, due to receive a stem cell transplant.

The chain couples TRBV7-9 to TRBJ2-1; 11 bases align to TRBD2. The CDR3 contains 17 residues. The germline CDR1 and CDR2 sequences are SEHNR and FQNEAQ (reference sequence). V was pared by 2 bases and J by 8 bases, with 11 bases of the junction left unmatched. The CDR3 DNA sequence: TGTGCCAGCAGCTTATCCCGGCTAGCGGGAGGCCAGGATGAGCAGTTCTTC. Encoded protein: CASSLSRLAGGQDEQFF.

This clonotype appeared a few times. V is TRBV5-1 and J is TRBJ1-6, with 9 bases matching TRBD1. CDR1 SGHRS and CDR2 YFSETQ come from the germline V gene. The V segment lost 4 bases and the J segment 0 bases; nucleotides outside the gene matches: 11. CDR3 length: 19 residues. The chain's CDR3 is CASSRTGQGEASYNSPLHF. In nucleotides, the CDR3 is TGCGCCAGCAGCCGAACGGGACAGGGAGAAGCCTCCTATAATTCACCCCTCCACTTT.

This clonotype was seen just once. The chain combines TRBV29-1 with TRBJ2-3, with TRBD2 matching over 10 bases. This CDR3 region has 17 residues. The V and J ends lost 0 bases and 2 bases, in that order; junction bases with no gene match: 8. Germline lookup yields CDR1 SQVTM and CDR2 ANQGSEA. CDR3 sequence: CSVEDQLLAGNTDTQYF. The CDR3 DNA sequence: TGCAGCGTTGAAGATCAGTTACTAGCGGGAAACACAGATACGCAGTATTTT.

The V gene is TRBV11-2, the J gene TRBJ1-2; 9 positions match TRBD1. The CDR3 covers 16 residues. The germline V gene encodes CDR1 SGHAT and CDR2 FQNNGV. After removal of 3 bases from V and 6 bases from J, the junction contained 11 bases not matched to a gene. In nucleotides, the CDR3 is TGTGCCAGCAGCTTGGTACTTCGGGACAGGGTTGATGGCTACACCTTC. It translates to CASSLVLRDRVDGYTF.

The chain uses TRBV11-2 and TRBJ2-3; D is possibly TRBD2 (5 bases). The CDR3 is 17 residues long. CDR1 SGHAT and CDR2 FQNNGV come from the germline V gene. Trimming stripped 5 bases from V and 3 bases from J, with 21 bases between. The CDR3 DNA sequence: TGTGCCAGCAGCGTCTGGCCTAGCTTCGGTGGAACAGATACGCAGTATTTT. This encodes CASSVWPSFGGTDTQYF. The complete variable domain, with remaining parts taken from reference TRBV11-2 and TRBJ2-3, reads EAGVAQSPRYKIIEKRQSVAFWCNPISGHATLYWYQQILGQGPKLLIQFQNNGVVDDSQLPKDRFSAERLKGVDSTLKIQPAKLEDSAVYLCASSVWPSFGGTDTQYFGPGTRLTVL.

The table lists this clonotype with a few counts. The rearrangement links TRBV5-5 to TRBJ1-5, with D perhaps TRBD1 (6 bases). V lost 4 bases, J lost 3 bases, and 14 bases lay in between. Germline V gene lookup returns CDR1 SGHKS and CDR2 YYEKEE (reference sequence). This CDR3 has 15 residues. CDR3 sequence reads: CASSLTGSNNQPQHF. The CDR3 DNA is TGTGCCAGCAGCCTTACAGGGAGTAACAATCAGCCCCAGCATTTT.

The chain has TRBV7-2 and TRBJ2-1; either TRBD1 or TRBD2 may fit D (5 bases each). The V end was cut by 5 bases, the J end by 6 bases, with 14 bases between. This CDR3 has 14 residues. Germline-derived CDR1 and CDR2 are SGHTA and FQGNSA. The CDR3 coding sequence is TGTGCCAGCAGCCGGGACGTGCGCCGCAATGAGCAGTTCTTC. This encodes CASSRDVRRNEQFF. Complete variable domain (other parts from reference TRBV7-2 and TRBJ2-1): GAGVSQSPSNKVTEKGKDVELRCDPISGHTALYWYRQSLGQGLEFLIYFQGNSAPDKSGLPSDRFSAERTGGSVSTLTIQRTQQEDSAVYLCASSRDVRRNEQFFGPGTRLTVL.

V and J are TRBV7-9 and TRBJ1-2, with D tentatively TRBD1 (6 bases). Germline lookup yields CDR1 SEHNR and CDR2 FQNEAQ (reference sequence). V was trimmed by 1 base and J by 8 bases, leaving 23 bases between them. The CDR3 is 17 residues long. Written as DNA, the CDR3 is TGTGCCAGCAGCTTAGGGGCAGGGGCCTCCGAGATCAAGGGCTACACCTTC. Its protein is CASSLGAGASEIKGYTF. The complete variable domain, with remaining parts taken from reference TRBV7-9 and TRBJ1-2, reads DTGVSQNPRHKITKRGQNVTFRCDPISEHNRLYWYRQTLGQGPEFLTYFQNEAQLEKSRLLSDRFSAERPKGSFSTLEIQRTEQGDSAMYLCASSLGAGASEIKGYTFGSGTRLTVV.

The J gene is TRBJ2-1, the V gene TRBV15; no clear D gene. CDR1 and CDR2 from the germline V gene are LNHNV and YYDKDF (reference sequence). Trimming left V 0 bases short and J 0 bases short, with 12 bases between. CDR3 length equals 17 residues. CDR3 nucleotides: TGTGCCACCAGCAGAGACCTGTATCCGAGCTCCTACAATGAGCAGTTCTTC. Translation: CATSRDLYPSSYNEQFF.

This clonotype was seen a handful of times. The chain recombines TRBV12-3 or TRBV12-4 with TRBJ2-7; possible D gene TRBD2, 5 bases. The CDR3 extends over 13 amino acids. Trimming shortened V by 1 base and J by 5 bases, and 9 bases separated the two germline ends. DNA of the CDR3: TGTGCCAGCAGTTTAGTAGCGAGGCACGAGCAGTACTTC. It is translated as CASSLVARHEQYF.

This clonotype was recorded a few times. This chain connects TRBV24-1 to TRBJ2-1; possibly TRBD1 for D (6 bases). There are 14 residues in the CDR3. Trimming left V 8 bases short and J 5 bases short, with 15 bases between. CDR1 and CDR2 from the germline V gene are KGHDR and SFDVKD. The CDR3 DNA sequence: TGTGCCACCAAGGGGGAGTCCGAAAACAATGAGCAGTTCTTC. This translates into CATKGESENNEQFF.

This clonotype was detected only a few times. The gene calls are TRBV5-6 and TRBJ2-7, with D tentatively TRBD2 (6 bases). Trimming removed 0 bases at V and 1 base at J, with 11 bases between. The CDR3 totals 15 residues. Germline V gene sequence: CDR1 SGHDT, CDR2 YYEEEE. In DNA form, the CDR3 reads TGTGCCAGCAGCTTGGCCCCCGGGGGTTCCTACGAGCAGTACTTC. The encoded protein is CASSLAPGGSYEQYF.

J is TRBJ2-5 and V is TRBV9; no firm D call. This CDR3 contains 15 residues. V lost 3 bases and J lost 5, with 17 bases in between. Germline loops: CDR1 SGDLS, CDR2 YYNGEE. CDR3 coding DNA: TGTGCCAGCAGCGCCGCCCCTAGTCACCTGGAGACCCAGTACTTC. This gives the protein CASSAAPSHLETQYF.

This clonotype was seen a few times. The chain links TRBV27 to TRBJ2-1; 10 bases align to TRBD2. Germline CDR1 MNHEY, CDR2 SMNVEV (reference sequence). The CDR3 spans 14 residues. Trimming removed 7 bases from V and 6 bases from J; junction bases left unmatched: 6. CDR3 residues: CASTSSGSRNEQFF. The CDR3 DNA is TGTGCCAGCACCTCTAGCGGGAGTCGCAATGAGCAGTTCTTC.

This clonotype has only a few counts. This chain uses TRBV24-1 with TRBJ2-1; perhaps D is TRBD1 or TRBD2 (6 bases each). CDR1 and CDR2 from the germline V gene are KGHDR and SFDVKD. There are 14 residues in the CDR3. V lost 9 bases, J lost 7 bases, and 18 bases lay in between. The CDR3 here is CATEARGGTNEQFF. The DNA of the CDR3 is TGTGCCACCGAAGCTCGAGGGGGGACAAATGAGCAGTTCTTC.

This chain links TRBV2 with TRBJ2-3; D uncertain. CDR3 length equals 15 residues. CDR1 and CDR2 (germline): SNHLY, FYNNEI. The V gene lost 6 bases and the J gene lost 1 base, with 14 bases spanning the gap. CDR3 amino acids: CASRHGGWGTDTQYF. The CDR3 coding sequence is TGTGCCAGCAGACACGGCGGTTGGGGCACAGATACGCAGTATTTT.

This clonotype was recorded a few times. Germline is not matched at one junction end, which may reflect a read error. V usage is TRBV12-3 or TRBV12-4 and J usage is TRBJ2-1, with D tentatively TRBD2 (5 bases). The CDR3 runs to 11 residues. CDR3 coding DNA: TGTGCCAGCACTGACTACGATGAGCAGTTCTTC. Amino acids: CASTDYDEQFF.

The rearrangement links TRBV30 to TRBJ2-5, with D unclear. Per germline, CDR1 GTSNPN and CDR2 SVGIG (reference sequence). The germline V and J ends were trimmed by 2 bases and 5 bases, with 9 bases remaining between them. CDR3 length equals 12 residues. CDR3 DNA: TGTGCCTGGAGTAAGGGCTATGAGACCCAGTACTTC. Protein product: CAWSKGYETQYF.

The J gene is TRBJ2-1, the V gene TRBV24-1, with D possibly matching TRBD2 (5 bases). The CDR3 runs to 15 residues. CDR1 is KGHDR, CDR2 SFDVKD, per germline. The ends were cut back, 3 bases at V and 9 bases at J, with 17 bases in the middle. The CDR3 is CATSDPDPLVGEQFF. For the CDR3, the DNA is TGTGCCACCAGTGATCCAGACCCACTAGTTGGTGAGCAGTTCTTC.

This sequence joins TRBV28 and TRBJ2-6, with D unresolved. The CDR3 has 15 amino acids. V gave up 2 bases and J gave up 4 bases, with 9 bases separating them. Germline CDR1 is MDHEN and CDR2 is SYDVKM. CDR3 sequence (DNA): TGTGCCAGCAGTTTAATGGGGTCCGGGGCCAACGTCCTGACTTTC. This gives the protein CASSLMGSGANVLTF.

This clonotype was counted a few times. The V gene is TRBV14, the J gene TRBJ2-5; 8 bases are a match to TRBD1. The CDR3 sequence is 15 residues long. The germline gives CDR1 SGHDN, CDR2 FVKESK. V was clipped by 3 bases and J by 4 bases; unmatched bases: 7. Here the CDR3 DNA reads TGTGCCAGCAGCCACCAACAGGGGGTTAGAGAGACCCAGTACTTC. Translated: CASSHQQGVRETQYF.

This clonotype occurred a few times. The chain joins TRBV12-3 or TRBV12-4 to TRBJ2-1; D is unresolved. The CDR3 is 14 residues long. Trimming removed 2 bases from V and 4 bases from J, with 9 bases in between. CDR3 sequence: CASSLTASYNEQFF. The CDR3 DNA reads as TGTGCCAGCAGTTTAACTGCCTCATACAATGAGCAGTTCTTC.

This clonotype was seen a handful of times. The CDR3 region has the DNA TGTGCCAGCAGCGCGGAGGGCCTTTCCTACAATGAGCAGTTCTTC. This gives the protein CASSAEGLSYNEQFF. This chain connects TRBV27 to TRBJ2-1, with D tentatively TRBD2 (6 bases). This CDR3 has 15 residues. Germline CDR1 is MNHEY and CDR2 is SMNVEV (reference sequence). Trimming took off 6 bases at V and 1 base at J, with 13 bases between the two ends.